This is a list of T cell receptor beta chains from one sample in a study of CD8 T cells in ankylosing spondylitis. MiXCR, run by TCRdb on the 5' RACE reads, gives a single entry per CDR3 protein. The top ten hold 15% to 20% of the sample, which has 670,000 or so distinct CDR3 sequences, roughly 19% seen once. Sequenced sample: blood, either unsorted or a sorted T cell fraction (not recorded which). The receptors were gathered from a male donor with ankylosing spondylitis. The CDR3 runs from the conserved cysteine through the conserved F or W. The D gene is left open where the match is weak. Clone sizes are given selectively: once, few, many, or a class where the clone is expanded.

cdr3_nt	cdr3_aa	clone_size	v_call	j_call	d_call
TGTGCCAGCACCCCTACAGGGGGTCTCACTGAAGCTTTCTTT	CASTPTGGLTEAFF	few	TRBV6-1	TRBJ1-1	TRBD1
TGTGCCAGCAGCCCAGCAGGTAACCGGCGGGATGAGCAGTTCTTC	CASSPAGNRRDEQFF	few	TRBV9	TRBJ2-1	NA
TGTGCCAGCAGCTTATATGGCAGGGGGGACCGGGAGACCCAGTACTTC	CASSLYGRGDRETQYF	NA	TRBV5-5	TRBJ2-5	NA
TGTGCCAGCAGTGAATATAGTGGCAGGTCCTACGAGCAGTACTTC	CASSEYSGRSYEQYF	NA	TRBV25-1	TRBJ2-7	NA
TGCAGCGTTAGGCCTGGGACTAGCACCGGGGAGCTGTTTTTT	CSVRPGTSTGELFF	few	TRBV29-1	TRBJ2-2	TRBD2
TGTGCCAGCTCTGGTTATGACACCGGGGAGCTGTTTTTT	CASSGYDTGELFF	few	TRBV7-3	TRBJ2-2	NA
TGCAGTGCTAGAGATCGCCGTGGATTGGGGGGCTACACCTTC	CSARDRRGLGGYTF	NA	TRBV20-1	TRBJ1-2	NA
TGTGCCAGCAGTTCTGTACCTTGGGGGGGGCGCGCTTCTAGCCCGAACACTGAAGCTTTCTTT	CASSSVPWGGRASSPNTEAFF	few	TRBV28	TRBJ1-1	NA
TGTGCCAGTACGGTGCGGGGCGCAGGCAATCAGCCCCAGCATTTT	CASTVRGAGNQPQHF	NA	TRBV19	TRBJ1-5	NA
TGTGCCAGCAGTGAAGCCTCAGGTTATAATTCACCCCTCCACTTT	CASSEASGYNSPLHF	NA	TRBV6-1	TRBJ1-6	NA
TGTGCCAGCAGCGTGGACACTCGGAACACTGAAGCTTTCTTT	CASSVDTRNTEAFF	few	TRBV7-2	TRBJ1-1	NA
TGTGCCAGCAGCCTCCCGCCGGGACAGGGTGTGTCACCCCTCCACTTT	CASSLPPGQGVSPLHF	NA	TRBV4-2	TRBJ1-6	TRBD1
TGTGCCAGCAGTTTCGGGGGGCTGGGTCAGCCCCAGCATTTT	CASSFGGLGQPQHF	NA	TRBV12-3/TRBV12-4	TRBJ1-5	NA
TGTGCCAGCAGTGAACACGGGAGTCGTAACGAGCAGTACTTC	CASSEHGSRNEQYF	NA	TRBV6-1	TRBJ2-7	NA
TGTGCCAGCAGTTCGGGGCGGGAGGGCCGACTCTCCTACGAGCAGTACTTC	CASSSGREGRLSYEQYF	NA	TRBV6-2/TRBV6-3	TRBJ2-7	TRBD2
TGTGCCAGCAGCTACCGGACGGAAAGCTCTGGAAACACCATATATTTT	CASSYRTESSGNTIYF	few	TRBV7-9	TRBJ1-3	NA